The entry that follows covers one TCR beta chain sequence. The antigen is undetermined. This sample was included in a study of cytomegalovirus exposure and HLA in healthy donors. V was shortened by 7 bases and J by 8 bases, with 15 bases between the two germline ends. The CDR3 is 12 residues long. Germline CDR1 GTSNPN, CDR2 SVGIG (reference sequence). Clones were sequenced by immunoSEQ multiplex PCR, and TCRdb holds only the in-frame ones, with some missing. Of approximately 230,000 clones in the sample, roughly 90% were seen once. Whole-study findings and limits: A few chains linked to CMV were shown in vitro to be specific for CMV antigens. 164 TCR beta chains were listed as cytomegalovirus-associated.

The donors were in the roughly 120-subject validation cohort, distinct from the roughly 700-subject first cohort. The origin of this receptor is a man aged 18 to 30 in good health and CMV-seropositive. The gene calls are TRBV30 and TRBJ1-3; D remains unclear. Sequences were obtained from PBMCs. In DNA, the CDR3 is TGTGCCTACCGGATAGCGGTAGACACCATATATTTT. Residues: CAYRIAVDTIYF.